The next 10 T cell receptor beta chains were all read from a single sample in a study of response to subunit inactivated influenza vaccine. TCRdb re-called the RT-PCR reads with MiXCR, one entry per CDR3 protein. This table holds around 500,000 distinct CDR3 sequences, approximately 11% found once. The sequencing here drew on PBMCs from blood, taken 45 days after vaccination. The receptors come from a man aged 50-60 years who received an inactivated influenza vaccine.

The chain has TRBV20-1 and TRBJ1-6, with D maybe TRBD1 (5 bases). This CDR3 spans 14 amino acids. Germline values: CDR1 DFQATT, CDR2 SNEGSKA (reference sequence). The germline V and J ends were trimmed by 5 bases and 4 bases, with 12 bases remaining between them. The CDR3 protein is CSARPTAYNSPLHF. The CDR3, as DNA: TGCAGTGCTCGACCGACAGCGTATAATTCACCCCTCCACTTT.

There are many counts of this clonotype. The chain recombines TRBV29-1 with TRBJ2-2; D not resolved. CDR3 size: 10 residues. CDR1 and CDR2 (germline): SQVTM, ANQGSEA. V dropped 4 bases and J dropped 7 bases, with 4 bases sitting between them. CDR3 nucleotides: TGCAGCGTTGGGAACGGGGAGCTGTTTTTT. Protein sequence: CSVGNGELFF.

CDR3 region: CSARDPLTGTYEQYF. The CDR3 nucleotides are TGCAGTGCTAGAGACCCCCTCACAGGGACCTACGAGCAGTACTTC. The chain has TRBV20-1 and TRBJ2-7; possible D gene TRBD1, 6 bases. The CDR3 covers 15 residues. Germline-derived CDR1 and CDR2 are DFQATT and SNEGSKA (reference sequence). The ends were cut back, 0 bases at V and 2 bases at J, with 14 bases in the middle.

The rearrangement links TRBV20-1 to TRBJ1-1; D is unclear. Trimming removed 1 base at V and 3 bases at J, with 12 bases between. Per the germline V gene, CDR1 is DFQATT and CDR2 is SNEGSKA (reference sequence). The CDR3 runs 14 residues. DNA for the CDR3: TGCAGTGCTAGAGGCCCGGGCGGGTACACTGAAGCTTTCTTT. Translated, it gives CSARGPGGYTEAFF.

In DNA, the CDR3 is TGTGCCAGCAGCTTAGACCGGGGCCATAATTCACCCCTCCACTTT. It yields the protein CASSLDRGHNSPLHF. The gene calls are TRBV7-2 and TRBJ1-6; TRBD1 is a possible D gene (5 bases). From germline, CDR1 is SGHTA and CDR2 FQGNSA. The CDR3 consists of 15 residues. Trimming cost V 1 base and J 5 bases, with 9 bases left between them. The full variable domain, completed using reference TRBV7-2 and TRBJ1-6, is GAGVSQSPSNKVTEKGKDVELRCDPISGHTALYWYRQSLGQGLEFLIYFQGNSAPDKSGLPSDRFSAERTGGSVSTLTIQRTQQEDSAVYLCASSLDRGHNSPLHFGNGTRLTVT.

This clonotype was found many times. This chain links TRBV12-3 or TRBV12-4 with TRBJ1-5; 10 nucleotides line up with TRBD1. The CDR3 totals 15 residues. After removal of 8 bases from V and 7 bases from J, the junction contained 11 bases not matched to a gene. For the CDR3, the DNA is TGTGCCAGCCGATTTGGAGGGACAGGGGCACAGCCCCAGCATTTT. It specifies CASRFGGTGAQPQHF.

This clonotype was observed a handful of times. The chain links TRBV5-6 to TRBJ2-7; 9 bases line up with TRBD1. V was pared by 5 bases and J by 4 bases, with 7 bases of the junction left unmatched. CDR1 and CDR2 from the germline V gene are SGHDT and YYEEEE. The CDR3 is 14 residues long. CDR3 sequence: CASSSQGATYEQYF. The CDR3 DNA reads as TGTGCCAGCAGTTCACAGGGGGCGACGTACGAGCAGTACTTC.

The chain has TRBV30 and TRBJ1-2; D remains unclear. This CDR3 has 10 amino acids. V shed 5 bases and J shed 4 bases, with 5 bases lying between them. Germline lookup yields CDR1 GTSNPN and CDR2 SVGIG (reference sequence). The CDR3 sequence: CAWWSYGYTF. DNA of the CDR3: TGTGCCTGGTGGTCCTATGGCTACACCTTC.

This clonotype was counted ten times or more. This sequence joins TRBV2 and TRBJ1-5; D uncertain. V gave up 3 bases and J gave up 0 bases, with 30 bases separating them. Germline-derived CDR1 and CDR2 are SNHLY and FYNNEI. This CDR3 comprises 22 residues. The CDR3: CASSEGAVTSWEGIYSNQPQHF. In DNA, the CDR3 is TGTGCCAGCAGTGAGGGTGCTGTCACGAGCTGGGAGGGAATATATAGCAATCAGCCCCAGCATTTT.

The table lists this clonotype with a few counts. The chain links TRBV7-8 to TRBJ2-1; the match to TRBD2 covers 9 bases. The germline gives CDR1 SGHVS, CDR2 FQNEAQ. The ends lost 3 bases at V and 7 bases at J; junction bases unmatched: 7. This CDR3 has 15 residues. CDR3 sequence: CASSFGRGGGNEQFF. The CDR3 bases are TGTGCCAGCAGCTTCGGGCGGGGGGGCGGAAATGAGCAGTTCTTC.